This T cell receptor (beta chain) emerged from a study of T-cell memory formation after mild COVID-19 (dated by TCRdb to the early 2020s). Study-wide context: Most TCR sequence clusters were specific to one of the two donors. T-cell clones expanding and contracting after mild COVID-19 in a couple of donors were tracked by longitudinal TCRalpha and TCRbeta repertoire sequencing. The cohort was made up of two young adult volunteers, one female and one male, who were previously healthy. Broad study findings and their caveats: Contracting CD4+ clones appeared mostly in the CM and EM memory subsets, whereas CD8+ clones were enriched in EMRA. The study covered only two mild cases, and larger cohorts including severe cases with pre-infection samples were considered necessary. Clones contracting from day 15 to 85 had balanced CD4/CD8 phenotypes, while a second wave expanding from day 15 to 37 was biased towards CD4+. SARS-CoV-2 specificity of the second-wave clones peaking on day 37 was not confirmed. Some responding clones were found in pre-infection memory, which suggests that pre-existing cross-reactive memory T cells took part in the SARS-CoV-2 response.

PBMCs were isolated by Ficoll-Paque density gradient centrifugation. Sequenced on an Illumina NovaSeq 6000. Using 5'RACE with constant-segment primers, TCRalpha and TCRbeta cDNA libraries were constructed, with sample barcodes and unique molecular identifiers added in the process. RNA was extracted from every sample with Trizol reagent. Library amplification was performed in two PCR steps, and a second sample barcode and Illumina TruSeq adapters were introduced in the second step. The libraries were sequenced on an Illumina NovaSeq using 2 x 150 bp paired-end reads. Per the original workflow: Demultiplexing of reads and collapsing into UMI-guided consensus sequences were performed with migec v1.2.7. With mixcr v2.1.11, UMI consensuses were aligned to TRA and TRB V and J templates and assembled into clonotypes. Expanded or contracted clonotypes were those called significant by both edgeR and NoisET, with noise models trained on biological replicates. For edgeR calls, the cutoffs were a false discovery rate-adjusted p below 0.01 and a log2 fold-change threshold of 1. As an exploratory analysis of dynamics, max-normalized trajectories of the 1000 most abundant clonotypes were examined by PCA with hierarchical clustering. Separately sequenced CD4+ and CD8+ repertoires were used to assign a CD4 or CD8 phenotype to each responding clone. TCRdb reran the public reads through fastp at Q25 and MiXCR, keeping productive beta chains. Duplicate CDR3 protein sequences are folded into a single record with the most common DNA and genes. These V and J calls derive from TCRdb rather than the authors' analysis. The table for this sample lists roughly 340,000 distinct CDR3 sequences; around a fifth of them were counted only once. The biggest ten clones account for 21% of the sample.

This clonotype was counted a few times. Its binding antigen is unknown. Per-base qualities were not stored, and no clone one base away is much larger. The V end gives up 5 bases and the J end 3 bases, leaving 9 bases in the junction not matched to a gene. According to the germline V gene, CDR1 reads MDHEN and CDR2 reads SYDVKM. Including the terminal cysteine and phenylalanine, the CDR3 comprises 15 residues. This entry keeps only the CDR3 DNA: 45 bases, framed from base 1. This receptor was identified in a man between 18 and 29 years old who had mild COVID-19 (a few samples of this study predate the infection). The sample titles of this study are shuffled in the database, so cell type and time point are left out; the donor was told from shared clones. The chain is made from TRBV28 and TRBJ2-5; a stretch of 7 junction bases matches TRBD1. Source material: PBMCs or a T cell subset sorted from them (not recorded which). The DNA sequence follows: TGTGCCAGCAGTCCATCCGACAGGGCGGAAGAGACCCAGTACTTC. Translated, it gives CASSPSDRAEETQYF.